Listed below are T cell receptor beta chains from one sample, sequenced in a study of blood T cell repertoires in COVID-19. Sequenced by immunoSEQ multiplex PCR; TCRdb stores in-frame clones only, minus some. The sample carries about 200,000 clones, approximately 84% recorded once. The sample taken for sequencing was peripheral blood. The source is a man aged 45-65 years with acute or convalescent COVID-19. Each CDR3 is given with its conserved first and last residue. A D gene is named only where the DNA matches it firmly.

D gene: NA; V gene: TRBV18; J gene: TRBJ2-7; CDR3 length: 14; CDR3 protein: CASSQSRDTYEQYF
D gene: NA; V gene: TRBV5-1; J gene: TRBJ1-1; CDR3 length: 15; CDR3 protein: CASSTPERGRAEAFF
D gene: NA; V gene: TRBV19; J gene: TRBJ1-2; CDR3 length: 18; CDR3 protein: CASRPTSGVQGPPYGYTF
D gene: NA; V gene: TRBV5-8; J gene: TRBJ2-7; CDR3 length: 13; CDR3 protein: CASSLGNRYEQYF
D gene: NA; V gene: TRBV6-6; J gene: TRBJ1-6; CDR3 length: 17; CDR3 protein: CASSRGDPRSYNSPLHF
D gene: TRBD1; V gene: TRBV10-3; J gene: TRBJ2-2; CDR3 length: 16; CDR3 protein: CAISERGQGSSGELFF
D gene: NA; V gene: TRBV21-1; J gene: TRBJ1-1; CDR3 length: 14; CDR3 protein: CASSRQILNTEAFF
D gene: TRBD1; V gene: TRBV7-9; J gene: TRBJ1-1; CDR3 length: 15; CDR3 protein: CASSPRQGPNTEAFF
D gene: NA; V gene: TRBV6-1; J gene: TRBJ2-7; CDR3 length: 18; CDR3 protein: CASSDGSPGLLGSYEQYF
D gene: NA; V gene: TRBV25-1; J gene: TRBJ1-2; CDR3 length: 15; CDR3 protein: CASRGMAGENYGYTF
D gene: NA; V gene: TRBV18; J gene: TRBJ1-4; CDR3 length: 13; CDR3 protein: CASSPDRNEKLFF
D gene: NA; V gene: TRBV7-6; J gene: TRBJ2-5; CDR3 length: 14; CDR3 protein: CASSLVGGLETQYF
D gene: TRBD2; V gene: TRBV4-1; J gene: TRBJ2-7; CDR3 length: 20; CDR3 protein: CASSQFPGGTVWRGAHEQYF
D gene: TRBD1; V gene: TRBV6-5; J gene: TRBJ1-2; CDR3 length: 14; CDR3 protein: CASRRGQVLNGYTF
D gene: NA; V gene: TRBV5-4; J gene: TRBJ1-2; CDR3 length: 11; CDR3 protein: CASSTNYGYTF
D gene: NA; V gene: TRBV27; J gene: TRBJ2-1; CDR3 length: 14; CDR3 protein: CASSFSGPHNEQFF
D gene: NA; V gene: TRBV27; J gene: TRBJ1-5; CDR3 length: 14; CDR3 protein: CASTPGRGNQPQHF
D gene: NA; V gene: TRBV12-3/TRBV12-4; J gene: TRBJ2-1; CDR3 length: 13; CDR3 protein: CASSRSSYNEQFF
D gene: NA; V gene: TRBV5-1; J gene: TRBJ2-7; CDR3 length: 16; CDR3 protein: CASSLLTGKNSYEQYF
D gene: TRBD1; V gene: TRBV28; J gene: TRBJ1-5; CDR3 length: 17; CDR3 protein: CAGSGTGGPYSNQPQHF
D gene: TRBD1; V gene: TRBV7-9; J gene: TRBJ2-5; CDR3 length: 16; CDR3 protein: CASSPGDRGQQETQYF
D gene: TRBD2; V gene: TRBV7-9; J gene: TRBJ2-3; CDR3 length: 14; CDR3 protein: CASSPGTSLDTQYF
D gene: TRBD1; V gene: TRBV11-2; J gene: TRBJ1-1; CDR3 length: 14; CDR3 protein: CASSLLPTGGKAFF
D gene: TRBD2; V gene: TRBV7-2; J gene: TRBJ2-5; CDR3 length: 15; CDR3 protein: CASSRETSGRQTQYF
D gene: NA; V gene: TRBV18; J gene: TRBJ1-2; CDR3 length: 15; CDR3 protein: CASSPLPADSYGYTF
D gene: NA; V gene: TRBV5-1; J gene: TRBJ1-2; CDR3 length: 14; CDR3 protein: CASSLASGVGGYTF
D gene: TRBD2; V gene: TRBV7-2; J gene: TRBJ2-1; CDR3 length: 15; CDR3 protein: CASSFQAGGHDEQFF
D gene: TRBD1; V gene: TRBV3-1/TRBV3-2; J gene: TRBJ1-5; CDR3 length: 15; CDR3 protein: CASSRGQGGGQPQHF
D gene: NA; V gene: TRBV30; J gene: TRBJ1-5; CDR3 length: 13; CDR3 protein: CAWSSSGNQPQHF
D gene: NA; V gene: TRBV5-1; J gene: TRBJ2-1; CDR3 length: 14; CDR3 protein: CASSLARVLNEQFF
D gene: TRBD1; V gene: TRBV7-9; J gene: TRBJ1-1; CDR3 length: 15; CDR3 protein: CASSLGGTGNTEAFF
D gene: TRBD1; V gene: TRBV7-2; J gene: TRBJ1-1; CDR3 length: 16; CDR3 protein: CASSSGPGGAKTEAFF
D gene: TRBD1; V gene: TRBV6-1; J gene: TRBJ1-2; CDR3 length: 14; CDR3 protein: CASGQGAANYGYTF
D gene: NA; V gene: TRBV29-1; J gene: TRBJ1-1; CDR3 length: 14; CDR3 protein: CSVLEGLMETEAFF